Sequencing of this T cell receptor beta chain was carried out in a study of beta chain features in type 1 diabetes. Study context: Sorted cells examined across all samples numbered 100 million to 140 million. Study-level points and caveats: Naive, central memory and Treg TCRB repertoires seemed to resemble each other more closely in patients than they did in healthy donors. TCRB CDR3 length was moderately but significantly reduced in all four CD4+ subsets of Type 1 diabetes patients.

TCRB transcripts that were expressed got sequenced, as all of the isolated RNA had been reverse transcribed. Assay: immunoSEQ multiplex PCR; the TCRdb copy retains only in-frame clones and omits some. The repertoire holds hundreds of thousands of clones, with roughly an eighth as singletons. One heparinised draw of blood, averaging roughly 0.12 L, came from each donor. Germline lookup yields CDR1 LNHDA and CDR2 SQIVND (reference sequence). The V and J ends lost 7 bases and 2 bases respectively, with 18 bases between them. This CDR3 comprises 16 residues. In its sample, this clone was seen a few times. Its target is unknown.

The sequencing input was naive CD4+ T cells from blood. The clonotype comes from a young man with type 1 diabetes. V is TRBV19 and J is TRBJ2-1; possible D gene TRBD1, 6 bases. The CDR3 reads CASTPRPGAAYNEQFF. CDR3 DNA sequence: TGTGCCAGTACCCCCCGGCCAGGGGCGGCCTACAATGAGCAGTTCTTC.